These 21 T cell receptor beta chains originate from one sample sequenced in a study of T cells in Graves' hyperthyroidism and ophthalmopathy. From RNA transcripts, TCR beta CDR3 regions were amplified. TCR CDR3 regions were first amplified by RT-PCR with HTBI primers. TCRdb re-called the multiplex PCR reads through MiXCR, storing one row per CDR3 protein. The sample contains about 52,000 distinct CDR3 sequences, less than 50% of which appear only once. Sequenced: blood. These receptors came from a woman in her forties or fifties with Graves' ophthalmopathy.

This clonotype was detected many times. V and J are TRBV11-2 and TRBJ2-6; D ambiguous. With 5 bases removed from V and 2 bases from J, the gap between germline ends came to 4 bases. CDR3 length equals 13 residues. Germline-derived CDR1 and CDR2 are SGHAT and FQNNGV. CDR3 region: CASSQTGANVLTF. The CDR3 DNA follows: TGTGCCAGCAGCCAGACTGGGGCCAACGTCCTGACTTTC.

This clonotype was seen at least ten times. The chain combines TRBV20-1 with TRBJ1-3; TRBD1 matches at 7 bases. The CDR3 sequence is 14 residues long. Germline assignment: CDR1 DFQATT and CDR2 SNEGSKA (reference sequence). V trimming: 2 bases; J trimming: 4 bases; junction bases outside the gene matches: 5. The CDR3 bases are TGCAGTGCTAGACCAGGGGGTGACGGAAACACCATATATTTT. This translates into CSARPGGDGNTIYF.

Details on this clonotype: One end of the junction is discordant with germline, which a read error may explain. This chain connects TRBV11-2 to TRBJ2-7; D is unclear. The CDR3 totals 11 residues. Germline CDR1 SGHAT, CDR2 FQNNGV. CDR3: CASRVPYVQYF. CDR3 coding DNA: TGTGCCAGCAGAGTCCCCTACGTGCAGTACTTC.

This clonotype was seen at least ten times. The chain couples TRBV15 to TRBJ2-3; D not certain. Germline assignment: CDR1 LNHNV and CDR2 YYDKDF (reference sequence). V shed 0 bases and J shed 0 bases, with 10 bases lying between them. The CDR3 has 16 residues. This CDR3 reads CATSRENYPSTDTQYF. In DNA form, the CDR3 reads TGTGCCACCAGCAGAGAAAACTACCCTAGCACAGATACGCAGTATTTT.

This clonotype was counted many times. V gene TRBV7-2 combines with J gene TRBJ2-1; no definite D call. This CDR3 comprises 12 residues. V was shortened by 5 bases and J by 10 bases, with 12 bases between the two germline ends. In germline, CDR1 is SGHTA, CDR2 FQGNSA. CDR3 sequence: CASSINRAEQFF. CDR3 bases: TGTGCCAGCAGCATAAACCGGGCCGAGCAGTTCTTC.

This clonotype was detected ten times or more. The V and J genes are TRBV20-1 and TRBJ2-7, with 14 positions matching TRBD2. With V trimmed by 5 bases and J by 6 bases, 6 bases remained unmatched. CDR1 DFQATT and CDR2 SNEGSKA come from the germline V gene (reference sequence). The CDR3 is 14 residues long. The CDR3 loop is CSARRLAGGPEQYF. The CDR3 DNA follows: TGCAGTGCTCGCCGACTAGCGGGAGGGCCCGAGCAGTACTTC.

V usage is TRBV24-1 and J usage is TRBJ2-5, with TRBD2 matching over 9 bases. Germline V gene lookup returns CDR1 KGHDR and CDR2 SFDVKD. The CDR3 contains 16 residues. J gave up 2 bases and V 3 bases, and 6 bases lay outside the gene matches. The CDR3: CATSDGSGSRQETQYF. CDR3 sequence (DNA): TGTGCCACCAGTGATGGTAGCGGGAGTCGTCAAGAGACCCAGTACTTC.

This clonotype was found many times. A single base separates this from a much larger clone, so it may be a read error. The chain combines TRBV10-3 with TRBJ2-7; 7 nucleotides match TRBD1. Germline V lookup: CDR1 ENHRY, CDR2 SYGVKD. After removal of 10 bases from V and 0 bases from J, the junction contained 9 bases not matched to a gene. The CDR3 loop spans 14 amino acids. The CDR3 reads CATRGKDSSYEQYF. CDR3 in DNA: TGTGCCACCAGGGGGAAGGATAGCTCCTACGAGCAGTACTTC.

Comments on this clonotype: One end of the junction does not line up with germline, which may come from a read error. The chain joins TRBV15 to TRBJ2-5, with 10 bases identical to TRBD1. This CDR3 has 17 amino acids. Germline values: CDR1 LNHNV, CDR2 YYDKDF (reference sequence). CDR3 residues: CATSRVAGTGVADTQYF. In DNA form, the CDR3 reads TGTGCCACTAGCAGAGTTGCCGGGACAGGGGTGGCAGATACGCAGTACTTC.

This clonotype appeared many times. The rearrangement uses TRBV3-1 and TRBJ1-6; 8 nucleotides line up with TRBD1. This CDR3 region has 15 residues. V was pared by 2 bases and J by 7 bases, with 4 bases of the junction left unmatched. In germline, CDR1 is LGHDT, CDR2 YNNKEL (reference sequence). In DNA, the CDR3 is TGTGCCAGCAGCCAAAAGCAGGGGGCGAATTCACCCCTCCACTTT. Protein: CASSQKQGANSPLHF.

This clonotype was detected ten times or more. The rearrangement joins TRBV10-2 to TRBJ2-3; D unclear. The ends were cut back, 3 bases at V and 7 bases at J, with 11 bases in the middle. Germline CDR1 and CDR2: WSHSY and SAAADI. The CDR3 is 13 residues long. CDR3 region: CASSELLSNTQYF. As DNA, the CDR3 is TGCGCCAGCAGTGAACTACTTTCGAATACGCAGTATTTT.

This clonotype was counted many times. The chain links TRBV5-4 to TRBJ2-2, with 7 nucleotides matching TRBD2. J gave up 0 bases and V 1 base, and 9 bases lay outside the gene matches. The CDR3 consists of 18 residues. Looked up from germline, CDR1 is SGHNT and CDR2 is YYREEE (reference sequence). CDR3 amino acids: CASSLPGTTLANTGELFF. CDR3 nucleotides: TGTGCCAGCAGCTTGCCCGGGACTACCCTCGCGAACACCGGGGAGCTGTTTTTT.

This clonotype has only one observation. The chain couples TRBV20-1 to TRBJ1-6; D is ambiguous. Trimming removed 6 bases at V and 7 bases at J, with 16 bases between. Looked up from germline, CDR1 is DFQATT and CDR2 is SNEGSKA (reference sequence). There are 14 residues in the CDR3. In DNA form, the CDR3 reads TGCAGTGCCCCTCATGCCATTGGGAATTCACCCCTCCACTTT. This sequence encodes CSAPHAIGNSPLHF.

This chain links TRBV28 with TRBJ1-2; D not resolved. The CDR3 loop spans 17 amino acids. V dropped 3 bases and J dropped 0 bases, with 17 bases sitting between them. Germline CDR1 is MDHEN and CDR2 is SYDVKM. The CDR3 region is CASSFLGGKGSNYGYTF. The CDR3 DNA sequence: TGTGCCAGCAGTTTTTTAGGTGGGAAGGGTTCTAACTATGGCTACACCTTC.

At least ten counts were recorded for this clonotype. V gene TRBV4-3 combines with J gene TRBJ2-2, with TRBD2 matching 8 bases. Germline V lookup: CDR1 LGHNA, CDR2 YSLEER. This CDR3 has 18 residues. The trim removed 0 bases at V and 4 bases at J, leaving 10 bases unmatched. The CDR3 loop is CASSQDIWAGGFTGELFF. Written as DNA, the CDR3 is TGCGCCAGCAGCCAAGATATTTGGGCGGGAGGTTTCACCGGGGAGCTGTTTTTT.

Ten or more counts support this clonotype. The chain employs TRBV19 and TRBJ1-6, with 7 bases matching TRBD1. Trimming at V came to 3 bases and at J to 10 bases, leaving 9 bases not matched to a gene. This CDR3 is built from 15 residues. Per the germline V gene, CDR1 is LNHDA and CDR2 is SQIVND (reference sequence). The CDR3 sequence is CASSIEGAGRSPLHF. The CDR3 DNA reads TGTGCCAGTAGTATCGAGGGGGCAGGGCGGTCACCCCTCCACTTT.

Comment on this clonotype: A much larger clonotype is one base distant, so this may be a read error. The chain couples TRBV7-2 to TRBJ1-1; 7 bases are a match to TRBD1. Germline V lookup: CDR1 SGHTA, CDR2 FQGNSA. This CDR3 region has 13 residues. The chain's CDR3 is CANSLGGSSEAFF. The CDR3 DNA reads TGTGCCAACAGCTTAGGGGGCAGTTCTGAAGCTTTCTTT.

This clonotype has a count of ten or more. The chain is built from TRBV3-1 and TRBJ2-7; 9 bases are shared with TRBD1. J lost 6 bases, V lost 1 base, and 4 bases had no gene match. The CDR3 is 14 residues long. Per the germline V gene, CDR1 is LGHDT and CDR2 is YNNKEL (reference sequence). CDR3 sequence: CASSQAGQGGEQYF. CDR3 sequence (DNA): TGTGCCAGCAGCCAAGCGGGACAGGGCGGCGAGCAGTACTTC.

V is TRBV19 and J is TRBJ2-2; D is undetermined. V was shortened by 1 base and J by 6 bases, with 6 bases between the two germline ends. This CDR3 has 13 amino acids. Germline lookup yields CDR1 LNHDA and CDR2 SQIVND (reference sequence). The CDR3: CASSIGSPGELFF. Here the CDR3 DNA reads TGTGCCAGTAGTATAGGAAGTCCCGGGGAGCTGTTTTTT.

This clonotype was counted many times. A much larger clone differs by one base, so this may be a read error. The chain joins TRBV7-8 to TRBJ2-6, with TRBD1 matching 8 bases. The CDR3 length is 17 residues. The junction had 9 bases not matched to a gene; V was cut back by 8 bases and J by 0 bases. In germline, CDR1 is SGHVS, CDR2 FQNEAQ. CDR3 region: CASGPDRVGSGANVLTF. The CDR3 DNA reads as TGTGCCAGCGGCCCGGACAGGGTCGGCTCTGGGGCCAACGTCCTGACTTTC.

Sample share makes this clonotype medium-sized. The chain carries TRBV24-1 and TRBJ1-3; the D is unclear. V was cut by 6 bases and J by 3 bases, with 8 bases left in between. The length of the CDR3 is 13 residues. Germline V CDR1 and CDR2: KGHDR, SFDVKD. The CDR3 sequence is CATSYGDGNTIYF. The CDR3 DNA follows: TGTGCCACCAGTTACGGTGATGGAAACACCATATATTTT.